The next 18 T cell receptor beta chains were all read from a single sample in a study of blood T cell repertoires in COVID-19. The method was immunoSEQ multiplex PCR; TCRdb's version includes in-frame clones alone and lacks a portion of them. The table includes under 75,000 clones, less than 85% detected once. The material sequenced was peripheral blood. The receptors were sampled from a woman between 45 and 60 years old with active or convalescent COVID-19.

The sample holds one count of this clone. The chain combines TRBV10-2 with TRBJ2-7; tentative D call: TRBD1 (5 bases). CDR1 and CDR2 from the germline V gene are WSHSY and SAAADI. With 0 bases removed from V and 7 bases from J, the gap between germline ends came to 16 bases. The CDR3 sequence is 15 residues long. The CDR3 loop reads CASSESLRVGDEQYF. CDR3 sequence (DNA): TGCGCCAGCAGTGAGTCTTTAAGGGTAGGGGATGAGCAGTACTTC.

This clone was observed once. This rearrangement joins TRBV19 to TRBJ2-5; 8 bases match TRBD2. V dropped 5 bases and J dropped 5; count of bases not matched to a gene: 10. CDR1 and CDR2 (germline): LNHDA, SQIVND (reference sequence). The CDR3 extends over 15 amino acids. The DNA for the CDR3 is TGTGCCAGTAGTGGGGCGGGAGGACTCACTGAGACCCAGTACTTC. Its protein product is CASSGAGGLTETQYF.

CDR3 loop: CASSILAGGPYEQYF. The CDR3 DNA reads as TGTGCCAGCAGTATCCTCGCGGGAGGGCCCTACGAGCAGTACTTC. The rearrangement links TRBV6-2 or TRBV6-3 to TRBJ2-7; 9 bases map to TRBD2. The V gene end was trimmed by 5 bases and the J gene end by 2 bases; junction bases not matched to a gene: 7. CDR1 and CDR2 from the germline V gene are MNHEY and SVGEGT. The CDR3 totals 15 residues.

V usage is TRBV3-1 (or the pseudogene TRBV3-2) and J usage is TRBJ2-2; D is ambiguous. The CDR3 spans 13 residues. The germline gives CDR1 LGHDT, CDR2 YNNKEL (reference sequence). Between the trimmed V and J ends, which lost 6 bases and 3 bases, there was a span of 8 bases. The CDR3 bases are TGTGCCAGCAGGCGGCTAGACACCGGGGAGCTGTTTTTT. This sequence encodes CASRRLDTGELFF.

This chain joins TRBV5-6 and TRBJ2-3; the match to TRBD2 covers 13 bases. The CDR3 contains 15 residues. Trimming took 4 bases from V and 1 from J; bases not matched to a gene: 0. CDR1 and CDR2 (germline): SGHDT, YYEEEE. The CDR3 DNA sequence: TGTGCCAGCAGCGGACTAGCGGGAGGCACAGATACGCAGTATTTT. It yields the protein CASSGLAGGTDTQYF.

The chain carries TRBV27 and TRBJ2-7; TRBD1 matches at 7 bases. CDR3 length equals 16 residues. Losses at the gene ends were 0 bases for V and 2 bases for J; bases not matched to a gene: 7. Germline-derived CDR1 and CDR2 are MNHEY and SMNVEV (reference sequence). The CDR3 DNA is TGTGCCAGCAGTTTATCGGTGCCGGGACAGCCCTACGAGCAGTACTTC. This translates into CASSLSVPGQPYEQYF.

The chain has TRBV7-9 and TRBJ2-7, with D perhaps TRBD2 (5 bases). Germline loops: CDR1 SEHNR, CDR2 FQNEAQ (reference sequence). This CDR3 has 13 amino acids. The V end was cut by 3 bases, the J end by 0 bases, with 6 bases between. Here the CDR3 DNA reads TGTGCCAGCAGCTTCGGGAACTCCTACGAGCAGTACTTC. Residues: CASSFGNSYEQYF. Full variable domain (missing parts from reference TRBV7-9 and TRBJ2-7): DTGVSQNPRHKITKRGQNVTFRCDPISEHNRLYWYRQTLGQGPEFLTYFQNEAQLEKSRLLSDRFSAERPKGSFSTLEIQRTEQGDSAMYLCASSFGNSYEQYFGPGTRLTVT.

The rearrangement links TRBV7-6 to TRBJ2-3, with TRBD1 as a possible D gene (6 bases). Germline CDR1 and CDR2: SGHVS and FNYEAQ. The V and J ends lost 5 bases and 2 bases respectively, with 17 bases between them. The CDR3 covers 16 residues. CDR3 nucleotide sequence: TGTGCCAGCAGCCCGGGACACCACCTCCTCACAGATACGCAGTATTTT. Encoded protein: CASSPGHHLLTDTQYF.

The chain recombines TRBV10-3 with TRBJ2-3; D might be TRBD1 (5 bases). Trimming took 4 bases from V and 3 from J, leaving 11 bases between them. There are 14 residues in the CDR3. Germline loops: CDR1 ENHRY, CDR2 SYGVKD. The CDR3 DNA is TGTGCCATCAGTGTAGGGGTGGGGACAGATACGCAGTATTTT. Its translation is CAISVGVGTDTQYF.

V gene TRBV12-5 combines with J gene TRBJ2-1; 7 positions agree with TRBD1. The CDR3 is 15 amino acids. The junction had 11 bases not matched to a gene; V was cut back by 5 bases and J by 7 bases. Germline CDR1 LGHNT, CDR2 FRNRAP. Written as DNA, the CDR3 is TGTGCTAGTGGTCCTGACAGGGCAGAGGTTAATGAGCAGTTCTTC. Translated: CASGPDRAEVNEQFF.

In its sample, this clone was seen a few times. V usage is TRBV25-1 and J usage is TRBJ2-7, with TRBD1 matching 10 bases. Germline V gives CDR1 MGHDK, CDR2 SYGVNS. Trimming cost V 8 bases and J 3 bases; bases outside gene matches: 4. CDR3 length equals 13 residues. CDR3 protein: CASGTGALYEQYF. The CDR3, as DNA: TGTGCCAGCGGGACAGGGGCCCTCTACGAGCAGTACTTC.

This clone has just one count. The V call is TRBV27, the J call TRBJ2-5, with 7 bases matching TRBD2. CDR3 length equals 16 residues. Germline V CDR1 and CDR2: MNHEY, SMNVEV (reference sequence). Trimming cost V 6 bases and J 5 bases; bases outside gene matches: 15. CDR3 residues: CASSRSLSGAGETQYF. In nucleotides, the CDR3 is TGTGCCAGCAGCCGGTCACTTAGCGGAGCGGGGGAGACCCAGTACTTC.

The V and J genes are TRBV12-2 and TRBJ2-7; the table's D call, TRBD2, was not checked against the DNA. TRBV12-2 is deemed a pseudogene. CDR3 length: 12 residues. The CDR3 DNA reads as TGTGCACGCGGACTAGCGGGAGGGGAGCAGTACTTC. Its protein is CARGLAGGEQYF.

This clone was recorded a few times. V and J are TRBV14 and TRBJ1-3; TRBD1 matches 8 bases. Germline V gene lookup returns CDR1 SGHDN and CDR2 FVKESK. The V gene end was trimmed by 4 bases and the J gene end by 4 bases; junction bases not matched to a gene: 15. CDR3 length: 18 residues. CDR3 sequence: CASSRDPNDRGVGNTIYF. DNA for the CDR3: TGTGCCAGCAGCCGAGACCCGAATGACAGGGGTGTCGGAAACACCATATATTTT.

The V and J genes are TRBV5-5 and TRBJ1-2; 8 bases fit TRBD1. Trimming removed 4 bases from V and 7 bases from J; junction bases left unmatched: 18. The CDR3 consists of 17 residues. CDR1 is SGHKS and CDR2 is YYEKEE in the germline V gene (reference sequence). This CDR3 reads CASSPSTGTGLTGGYTF. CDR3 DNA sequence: TGTGCCAGCAGCCCATCTACCGGGACAGGCTTAACCGGTGGCTACACCTTC.

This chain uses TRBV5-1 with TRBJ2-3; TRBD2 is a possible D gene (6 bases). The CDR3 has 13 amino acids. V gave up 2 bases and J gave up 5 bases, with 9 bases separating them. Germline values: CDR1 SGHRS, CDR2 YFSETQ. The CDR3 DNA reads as TGCGCCAGCAGCTTCTGGGGGGTAGATACGCAGTATTTT. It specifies CASSFWGVDTQYF. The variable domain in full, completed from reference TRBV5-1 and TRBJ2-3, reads KAGVTQTPRYLIKTRGQQVTLSCSPISGHRSVSWYQQTPGQGLQFLFEYFSETQRNKGNFPGRFSGRQFSNSRSEMNVSTLELGDSALYLCASSFWGVDTQYFGPGTRLTVL.

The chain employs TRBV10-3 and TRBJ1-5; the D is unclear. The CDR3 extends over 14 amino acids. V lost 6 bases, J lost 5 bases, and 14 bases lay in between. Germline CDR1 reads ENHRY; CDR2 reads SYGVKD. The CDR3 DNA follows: TGTGCCATCAGCCCAGGACTTTTCGATCAGCCCCAGCATTTT. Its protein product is CAISPGLFDQPQHF.

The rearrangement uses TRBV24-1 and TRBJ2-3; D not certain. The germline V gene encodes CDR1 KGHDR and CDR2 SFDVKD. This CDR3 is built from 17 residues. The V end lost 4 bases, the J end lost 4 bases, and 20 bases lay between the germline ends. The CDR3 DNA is TGTGCCACCAGTGACTTTGATCCGAAGAGTACGCCAGATACGCAGTATTTT. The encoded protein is CATSDFDPKSTPDTQYF.